Listed below are T cell receptor beta chains from one sample, sequenced in a study of glioma-infiltrating T cells. TCRdb reanalysed the multiplex PCR reads using MiXCR and keeps one entry per CDR3 protein. The sample contains approximately 100,000 distinct CDR3 sequences, about 25% of which appear only once. Specimen: glioma tissue, nonneoplastic brain tissue, or PBMCs (not recorded which). Source of these receptors: a human donor with low-grade glioma or glioblastoma, undergoing nonglioma brain surgery, or in good health (not recorded which). Both conserved end residues are part of each CDR3. D genes are given only for firm matches. Rows may omit the clone size; those that give it use once, few, many or a size class.

D gene	V gene	clone size	J gene	CDR3 protein	CDR3 DNA
-	TRBV9	once	TRBJ1-1	CASSETTTEAFF	TGTGCCAGCAGCGAGACGACCACTGAAGCTTTCTTT
-	TRBV12-3/TRBV12-4	many	TRBJ2-3	CASSAGPWTQYF	TGTGCCAGCAGCGCCGGTCCCTGGACGCAGTATTTT
TRBD1	TRBV7-9	few	TRBJ2-7	CASSRQNRGNEQYF	TGTGCCAGCAGCAGACAAAACAGGGGGAACGAGCAGTACTTC
-	TRBV12-5	-	TRBJ2-5	CASGLTSFAQETQYF	TGTGCTAGTGGTTTAACTAGCTTTGCCCAAGAGACCCAGTACTTC
TRBD1	TRBV5-4	many	TRBJ1-3	CASSLRQGLASGNTIYF	TGTGCCAGCAGCTTGAGACAGGGCCTCGCCTCTGGAAACACCATATATTTT
TRBD1	TRBV3-1	few	TRBJ2-7	CASSQPWTGGTYEQYF	TGTGCCAGCAGCCAACCGTGGACAGGCGGTACCTACGAGCAGTACTTC
-	TRBV19	many	TRBJ1-3	CASLIDASGNTIYF	TGTGCCAGCCTGATTGATGCCTCTGGAAACACCATATATTTT
-	TRBV7-9	many	TRBJ1-5	CASSLTSNQPQHF	TGTGCCAGCAGCTTGACGAGCAATCAGCCCCAGCATTTT
-	TRBV2	-	TRBJ1-2	CERIGLDSTKYGYTF	TGTGAAAGAATAGGATTAGATTCAACTAAATATGGATACACATTC
TRBD1	TRBV29-1	-	TRBJ2-7	CSVSGQGAYEQYF	TGCAGCGTTTCTGGACAGGGGGCCTACGAGCAGTACTTC
TRBD1	TRBV7-8	-	TRBJ2-3	CASSTGQAVTDTQYF	TGTGCCAGCAGCACCGGACAGGCAGTAACAGATACGCAGTATTTT
TRBD2	TRBV4-1	many	TRBJ2-1	CASSQYSGENEQFF	TGCGCCAGCAGCCAATATAGCGGGGAGAATGAGCAGTTCTTC
-	TRBV29-1	few	TRBJ1-4	CSVRQEKLFF	TGCAGCGTCAGACAGGAAAAACTGTTTTTT
-	TRBV7-2	many	TRBJ1-1	CASSARLENTEAFF	TGTGCCAGCAGCGCCCGCTTAGAGAACACTGAAGCTTTCTTT
TRBD2	TRBV18	many	TRBJ2-1	CASSPDASGSGEQFF	TGTGCCAGCTCACCCGATGCTAGCGGGAGTGGTGAGCAGTTCTTC
TRBD1	TRBV2	few	TRBJ1-2	CASGPRQGARGYTF	TGTGCCAGCGGGCCTAGACAGGGGGCGCGTGGCTACACCTTC
-	TRBV9	-	TRBJ1-2	CASSVAGRPEGYTF	TGTGCCAGCAGCGTAGCGGGCAGACCGGAAGGCTACACCTTC
TRBD1	TRBV6-1	many	TRBJ2-1	CASSSSLQGKYNEQFF	TGTGCCAGCAGTTCCTCATTACAGGGGAAATACAATGAGCAGTTCTTC
-	TRBV5-1	few	TRBJ1-2	CASSFEALDGYTF	TGCGCCAGCAGTTTTGAGGCGTTGGATGGCTACACCTTC
-	TRBV7-2	many	TRBJ2-5	CASSFRQDKETQYF	TGTGCCAGCAGCTTTCGACAGGACAAAGAGACCCAGTACTTC
TRBD1	TRBV29-1	many	TRBJ1-1	CSAQGGFSSFTEAFF	TGCAGCGCCCAAGGGGGCTTTTCCAGTTTCACTGAAGCTTTCTTT
TRBD2	TRBV14	many	TRBJ2-5	CASSQGRGLAGGETQYF	TGTGCCAGCAGCCAAGGACGGGGACTAGCGGGAGGAGAGACCCAGTACTTC
-	TRBV4-1	once	TRBJ2-5	CGSSQVDLGFYQETPYF	TGCGGCAGCAGCCAAGTAGATCTGGGGTTCTACCAAGAGACCCCGTACTTC
-	TRBV6-2/TRBV6-3	many	TRBJ2-7	CASSYDGNYLAYEQYF	TGTGCCAGCAGTTACGATGGTAACTATCTAGCCTACGAGCAGTACTTC
-	TRBV30	few	TRBJ2-1	CAWSQREQFF	TGTGCCTGGAGTCAGAGGGAGCAGTTCTTC
-	TRBV6-1	many	TRBJ2-2	CASSTRPENTGELFF	TGTGCCAGCAGCACACGCCCCGAGAACACCGGGGAGCTGTTTTTT
-	TRBV20-1	many	TRBJ1-1	CSAPGTPGTEAFF	TGCAGTGCTCCCGGGACTCCCGGGACTGAAGCTTTCTTT
-	TRBV7-3	many	TRBJ2-3	CASSLSGDTQYF	TGTGCCAGCAGCTTATCTGGAGATACGCAGTATTTT
TRBD2	TRBV30	few	TRBJ2-7	CAWSPEGSGALGEQYF	TGTGCCTGGAGTCCCGAGGGTAGCGGGGCCCTCGGGGAGCAGTACTTC
TRBD1	TRBV2	-	TRBJ1-2	CTISAQGAQGYTF	TGTACCATCAGTGCACAGGGGGCGCAAGGCTACACCTTC
-	TRBV2	many	TRBJ2-7	CASSPGPTSYEQYF	TGTGCCAGCTCCCCGGGGCCAACCTCCTACGAGCAGTACTTC